This T cell receptor beta chain was sequenced for a study of blood T cells in healthy people across ages. Whole-study results and caveats: Naive T cell percentage strongly correlated with TCR beta diversity.

Comment on this clonotype: Its antigen is undetermined. A much more abundant neighbour one base away suggests this may be a read error.

The V gene's germline CDR1 is MDHEN and CDR2 SYDVKM. The CDR3 contains 15 residues. Deletions cut 5 bases from V and 8 bases from J, with 19 bases between. For the second PCR, which ran for roughly 7 to 11 cycles, a sample-barcoded 5' primer and a J-beta primer mix were used. TCRdb re-derived calls from the 5' RACE reads in MiXCR, one entry per CDR3 protein. The table shows some 710,000 distinct CDR3 sequences, with about half occurring only once. This TCR derives from a man older than 75 in good health. Sample: blood. The chain employs TRBV28 and TRBJ2-1; D might be TRBD2 (6 bases). The CDR3 here is CASSVAELLMDEQFF. The CDR3 DNA follows: TGTGCCAGCAGTGTAGCGGAGCTTCTTATGGATGAGCAGTTCTTC.